These 25 T cell receptor beta chains came from one sample sequenced in a study of blood T cell repertoires in COVID-19. The table came from immunoSEQ multiplex PCR; TCRdb's copy has only in-frame clones and leaves some out. This sample has around 72,000 clones; 85% to 90% occur once, and the top ten carry approximately 11%. Sequencing was carried out using peripheral blood. The receptor set was obtained from a man in his sixties or seventies with active or convalescent COVID-19.

A few counts support this clone. The V gene is TRBV5-1, the J gene TRBJ2-1; D uncertain. Trimming removed 0 bases from V and 0 bases from J, with 10 bases in between. The germline CDR1 and CDR2 sequences are SGHRS and YFSETQ. The CDR3 totals 16 residues. The CDR3 reads CASSLAEASSYNEQFF. CDR3 nucleotide sequence: TGCGCCAGCAGCTTGGCCGAGGCGAGCTCCTACAATGAGCAGTTCTTC. The full variable domain, in which reference TRBV5-1 and TRBJ2-1 provide the parts outside the CDR3, is KAGVTQTPRYLIKTRGQQVTLSCSPISGHRSVSWYQQTPGQGLQFLFEYFSETQRNKGNFPGRFSGRQFSNSRSEMNVSTLELGDSALYLCASSLAEASSYNEQFFGPGTRLTVL.

V gene TRBV10-2 combines with J gene TRBJ2-3; TRBD2 is a possible D gene (6 bases). CDR1 is WSHSY, CDR2 SAAADI, per germline. V was cut by 11 bases and J by 3 bases, with 15 bases left in between. The CDR3 totals 13 residues. The CDR3 loop reads CAAGGRTTDTQYF. The CDR3 DNA reads TGCGCCGCCGGGGGTAGAACTACAGATACGCAGTATTTT.

The chain is built from TRBV13 and TRBJ2-7, with D maybe TRBD2 (7 bases). Trimming took 6 bases from V and 3 from J, leaving 15 bases between them. The CDR3 covers 14 residues. CDR1 and CDR2 from the germline V gene are PRHDT and FYEKMQ (reference sequence). DNA of the CDR3: TGTGCCAGCAGTCCGGCGGGGGCGCGCTACGAGCAGTACTTC. Translation gives CASSPAGARYEQYF.

The CDR3 sequence is CASSLGTGNSPLHF. In DNA, the CDR3 is TGTGCCAGCAGTTTAGGCACAGGAAATTCACCCCTCCACTTT. V is TRBV28 and J is TRBJ1-6, with TRBD1 as a possible D gene (5 bases). CDR1 is MDHEN and CDR2 is SYDVKM in the germline V gene. This CDR3 is built from 14 residues. V lost 2 bases and J lost 7, with 9 bases in between.

The chain recombines TRBV9 with TRBJ2-5; 8 bases line up with TRBD2. The CDR3 sequence is 15 residues long. V trimming: 3 bases; J trimming: 3 bases; junction bases outside the gene matches: 7. Germline CDR1 reads SGDLS; CDR2 reads YYNGEE. In DNA form, the CDR3 reads TGTGCCAGCAGCGCGAATAGCGGGGCCAAAGAGACCCAGTACTTC. This encodes CASSANSGAKETQYF.

The V call is TRBV7-9, the J call TRBJ1-1, with unresolved D. Germline CDR1 and CDR2: SEHNR and FQNEAQ (reference sequence). V lost 8 bases and J 5 bases, leaving 12 bases between the germline ends. The CDR3 has 12 amino acids. The DNA of the CDR3 is TGTGCCAGCCAGAGAGGAGGGACTGAAGCTTTCTTT. Its translation: CASQRGGTEAFF.

The V gene is TRBV5-6, the J gene TRBJ1-2; D is unresolved. Germline loops: CDR1 SGHDT, CDR2 YYEEEE. Trimming stripped 2 bases from V and 9 bases from J, with 11 bases between. The CDR3 runs to 12 residues. The CDR3 DNA is TGTGCCAGCAGCTTTGGGCTACGGAGCTACACCTTC. This gives the protein CASSFGLRSYTF.

The chain links TRBV24-1 to TRBJ2-5; TRBD1 matches at 9 bases. In germline, CDR1 is KGHDR, CDR2 SFDVKD. The CDR3 has 16 residues. The trim removed 4 bases at V and 3 bases at J, leaving 8 bases unmatched. Here the CDR3 reads CATSDGQGLIKETQYF. The CDR3 DNA sequence: TGTGCCACCAGTGACGGACAGGGGCTAATCAAAGAGACCCAGTACTTC.

V gene TRBV20-1 combines with J gene TRBJ2-1, with 13 positions matching TRBD2. This CDR3 is 14 amino acids long. The V segment lost 3 bases and the J segment 5 bases; nucleotides outside the gene matches: 1. Germline V CDR1 and CDR2: DFQATT, SNEGSKA (reference sequence). CDR3 loop: CSASGLAGDNEQFF. DNA for the CDR3: TGCAGTGCTAGTGGACTAGCGGGAGACAATGAGCAGTTCTTC.

This sequence joins TRBV6-1 and TRBJ2-7, with 8 positions matching TRBD1. The length of the CDR3 is 16 residues. The ends lost 0 bases at V and 3 bases at J; junction bases unmatched: 7. The germline gives CDR1 MNHNS, CDR2 SASEGT. This CDR3 is CASSEAGTGPLYEQYF. For the CDR3, the DNA is TGTGCCAGCAGTGAAGCGGGGACAGGTCCCCTCTACGAGCAGTACTTC.

This clone occurred once. V and J are TRBV13 and TRBJ1-1; 7 positions agree with TRBD1. After removal of 8 bases from V and 10 bases from J, the junction contained 7 bases not matched to a gene. The germline V gene encodes CDR1 PRHDT and CDR2 FYEKMQ (reference sequence). The CDR3 extends over 11 amino acids. The CDR3 sequence is CASSDRVAAFF. The CDR3 DNA follows: TGTGCCAGCTCAGACAGGGTTGCAGCTTTCTTT.

The chain is built from TRBV27 and TRBJ2-5; perhaps TRBD2 as D (6 bases). Germline CDR1 reads MNHEY; CDR2 reads SMNVEV (reference sequence). V was cut by 2 bases and J by 1 base, with 11 bases left in between. The CDR3 loop spans 15 amino acids. CDR3 DNA sequence: TGTGCCAGCAGTTTAGTCCCGGGACTCCAAGAGACCCAGTACTTC. Translation: CASSLVPGLQETQYF.

This clone was seen just once. The genes are TRBV7-9 and TRBJ1-1; D ambiguous. The V gene's germline CDR1 is SEHNR and CDR2 FQNEAQ (reference sequence). CDR3 size: 15 residues. The germline V and J ends were trimmed by 1 base and 9 bases, with 18 bases remaining between them. CDR3 bases: TGTGCCAGCAGCTTAGAGGGCAGACTACGGGTAAAAGCTTTCTTT. This gives the protein CASSLEGRLRVKAFF.

This rearrangement joins TRBV15 to TRBJ2-1; D is unresolved. Trimming cost V 1 base and J 1 base, with 5 bases left between them. Germline lookup yields CDR1 LNHNV and CDR2 YYDKDF (reference sequence). CDR3 length: 14 residues. The CDR3 DNA is TGTGCCACCAGCAGAGCTAGTTCCTACAATGAGCAGTTCTTC. It codes for CATSRASSYNEQFF.

This chain links TRBV28 with TRBJ1-2, with D perhaps TRBD1 (5 bases). The V gene lost 6 bases and the J gene lost 4 bases, with 15 bases spanning the gap. The CDR3 extends over 14 amino acids. The germline V gene has CDR1 MDHEN and CDR2 SYDVKM. CDR3 sequence (DNA): TGTGCCAGCAGCCCGGGCGTGACAGTCTATGGCTACACCTTC. Translating gives CASSPGVTVYGYTF.

This clone was counted a few times. This chain connects TRBV29-1 to TRBJ1-1; TRBD1 matches 7 bases. From germline, CDR1 is SQVTM and CDR2 ANQGSEA. With V trimmed by 6 bases and J by 3 bases, 19 bases remained unmatched. This CDR3 comprises 17 residues. CDR3 sequence (DNA): TGCAGCGTACCCGGGACAGCATCAATGGGATTGGACACTGAAGCTTTCTTT. Its protein is CSVPGTASMGLDTEAFF.

The chain couples TRBV2 to TRBJ1-1; TRBD1 matches 7 bases. V shed 4 bases and J 0 bases; nucleotides not matched to a gene: 5. Germline values: CDR1 SNHLY, CDR2 FYNNEI. CDR3 length: 15 amino acids. The CDR3 loop reads CASSGRTGMNTEAFF. CDR3 sequence (DNA): TGTGCCAGCAGTGGGAGGACAGGTATGAACACTGAAGCTTTCTTT.

The chain has TRBV5-1 and TRBJ1-3; D ambiguous. This CDR3 comprises 14 residues. Per the germline V gene, CDR1 is SGHRS and CDR2 is YFSETQ. Trimming removed 4 bases from V and 0 bases from J, with 8 bases in between. CDR3 loop: CASSPGSSGNTIYF. For the CDR3, the DNA is TGCGCCAGCAGCCCCGGGTCCTCTGGAAACACCATATATTTT. The full variable domain, completed using reference TRBV5-1 and TRBJ1-3, is KAGVTQTPRYLIKTRGQQVTLSCSPISGHRSVSWYQQTPGQGLQFLFEYFSETQRNKGNFPGRFSGRQFSNSRSEMNVSTLELGDSALYLCASSPGSSGNTIYFGEGSWLTVV.

This clone is medium-sized (0.01 to 0.1%). CDR3 amino acids: CASSSGTSTYEQYF. CDR3 coding DNA: TGTGCCAGCAGTTCGGGGACATCAACCTACGAGCAGTACTTC. The rearrangement links TRBV27 to TRBJ2-7; weak D call: TRBD1 (6 bases). The germline gives CDR1 MNHEY, CDR2 SMNVEV (reference sequence). This CDR3 contains 14 residues. Trimming took 4 bases from V and 2 from J, leaving 12 bases between them.

This clone was detected a few times. The CDR3 nucleotides are TGTGCCAGCAGTGAGATTAGCGGGAGCTTCTACGAGCAGTACTTC. It is translated as CASSEISGSFYEQYF. The chain links TRBV6-1 to TRBJ2-7; 9 bases line up with TRBD2. Germline CDR1 is MNHNS and CDR2 is SASEGT. The trim removed 3 bases at V and 3 bases at J, leaving 6 bases unmatched. This CDR3 is 15 amino acids long.

This rearrangement joins TRBV29-1 to TRBJ2-2; D is unresolved. In germline, CDR1 is SQVTM, CDR2 ANQGSEA. The CDR3 length is 14 residues. The V end was cut by 1 base, the J end by 2 bases, with 8 bases between. The CDR3 nucleotides read TGCAGCGTTGAAGCCCCCCAAAACACCGGGGAGCTGTTTTTT. Translated: CSVEAPQNTGELFF.

This clone has just a few counts. The chain employs TRBV3-1 (or the pseudogene TRBV3-2) and TRBJ1-5, with no clear D. V lost 1 base to trimming and J lost 7 bases, with 8 bases between them. Germline V gene data show CDR1 as LGHDT and CDR2 as YNNKEL (reference sequence). The CDR3 is 13 residues long. For the CDR3, the DNA is TGTGCCAGCAGCCAAGGCCCCGGGCAGCCCCAGCATTTT. Its translation is CASSQGPGQPQHF.

V usage is TRBV7-2 and J usage is TRBJ1-3; TRBD1 might be the D (6 bases). The CDR3 extends over 15 amino acids. Between the trimmed V and J ends, which lost 4 bases and 0 bases, there was a span of 10 bases. Germline V CDR1 and CDR2: SGHTA, FQGNSA. Written as DNA, the CDR3 is TGTGCCAGCAGCTCAGGACAGTTCTCTGGAAACACCATATATTTT. This sequence encodes CASSSGQFSGNTIYF. The variable domain in full, completed from reference TRBV7-2 and TRBJ1-3, reads GAGVSQSPSNKVTEKGKDVELRCDPISGHTALYWYRQSLGQGLEFLIYFQGNSAPDKSGLPSDRFSAERTGGSVSTLTIQRTQQEDSAVYLCASSSGQFSGNTIYFGEGSWLTVV.

This clone was observed a single time. The rearrangement joins TRBV6-2 or TRBV6-3 to TRBJ1-1; no firm D call. V lost 5 bases and J 0 bases, leaving 16 bases between the germline ends. Germline-derived CDR1 and CDR2 are MNHEY and SVGEGT. CDR3 length: 16 residues. CDR3 residues: CASSRRWGEMNTEAFF. CDR3 coding DNA: TGTGCCAGCAGTAGACGGTGGGGAGAGATGAACACTGAAGCTTTCTTT.

The gene calls are TRBV2 and TRBJ1-6, with 7 nucleotides matching TRBD1. This CDR3 contains 15 residues. The V segment lost 2 bases and the J segment 10 bases; nucleotides outside the gene matches: 8. Looked up from germline, CDR1 is SNHLY and CDR2 is FYNNEI. CDR3 sequence (DNA): TGTGCCAGCAGTGAAAGACAGGGAGGAAGATCACCCCTCCACTTT. Its protein is CASSERQGGRSPLHF.